This T cell receptor beta chain was observed in a study of vaccination and CD4 T cells after COVID-19. The length of the CDR3 is 13 residues. V lost 5 bases to trimming and J lost 2 bases, with 10 bases between them. Germline V gene lookup returns CDR1 SGHTA and CDR2 FQGNSA. Treatment indicated: roughly 10-day PBMC culture with coronavirus spike peptide pools or control peptides (ViraFEST assay). Remarks on this clonotype: Its cognate antigen is unknown.

Cultured CD4+ T-cell DNA underwent Oncomine TCR Beta short-read sequencing. TCRdb itself ran the PCR reads through MiXCR, one entry per CDR3 protein. The profile shows about 16,000 distinct CDR3 sequences, around three fifths of them singletons. The chain recombines TRBV7-2 with TRBJ2-7; D perhaps matches TRBD2 (5 bases). The sample taken for sequencing was CD4+ T cells from blood, cultured in vitro. The receptor was derived from a human donor who had recovered from COVID-19. The CDR3 DNA is TGTGCCAGCAGCCCCCGGGAAGCCTACGAGCAGTACTTC. It specifies CASSPREAYEQYF.